The rows below give T cell receptor beta chains drawn from one sample of a study of T cell changes during pregnancy in multiple sclerosis. Method: immunoSEQ multiplex PCR; TCRdb's copy keeps in-frame clones and lacks some. The data hold fewer than 15,000 clones, with around nine tenths observed a single time. The input for sequencing was CD8+ T cells from peripheral blood mononuclear cells, taken in the first trimester of pregnancy. The receptors come from a female donor with multiple sclerosis, enrolled in a pregnancy study. Both conserved end residues are part of each CDR3. Expanded clones are given a class, and other clones once, few, many or no size at all.

size,V,CDR3
.,TRBV7-9,CASSWGDSETQYF
.,TRBV10-3,CAIRQGDEYEQYF
.,TRBV19,CASSILPTAGEQYF
.,TRBV25-1,CASSGDSIGLYEQYF
.,TRBV30,CALSPGGMNTEAFF
.,TRBV6-1,CASSDRVGSYGYTF
few,TRBV6-4,CASSDGTSSYNEQFF
.,TRBV6-5,CASSPSLSYNEQFF
.,TRBV7-3,CASSARQGTDNEQFF
.,TRBV11-2,CASSLDPASGDEQYF